This T cell receptor (beta chain) was obtained from a study of shared clonotypes between healthy human individuals. General study findings and limits: Around 5% was the fraction of naive CD4 clonotypes found shared across a few donors.

As regards this clone: Its matching antigen is unknown.

Sequencing used immunoSEQ multiplex PCR; TCRdb keeps in-frame clones, though not all of them. The table lists roughly 2.2 million clones, around 92% of them singletons. The CDR3 runs 18 residues. CDR1 is SGHVS, CDR2 FQNEAQ, per germline. V lost 5 bases, J lost 0 bases, and 20 bases lay in between. Donors comprised healthy HIV-negative adults lacking recent acute infections or vaccinations. This rearrangement joins TRBV7-8 to TRBJ2-1; D may be TRBD1 (6 bases). The sequencing input was naive CD4+ T cells from PBMCs. Subset defined: CD45RA+ positively selected. The sequence was obtained from a man between 18 and 29 years old in good health. Some clones in this sample may be carry-over from other donors' samples. This CDR3 reads CASSQGIGWVSSYNEQFF. The CDR3 coding sequence is TGTGCCAGCAGCCAGGGGATAGGCTGGGTGAGCTCCTACAATGAGCAGTTCTTC.